The sequence of this T cell receptor (beta chain) was determined in a study of technical replicates of blood from a handful of donors. The CDR3 contains 14 residues. Trimming took off 5 bases at V and 6 bases at J, with 15 bases between the two ends. Germline V gene sequence: CDR1 SEHNR, CDR2 FQNEAQ (reference sequence). Here immunoSEQ multiplex PCR was the method, and the copy in TCRdb shows in-frame clones only, minus some. The data contain about 85,000 clones, over 90% of them singletons. The chain has TRBV7-9 and TRBJ2-3, with D perhaps TRBD2 (6 bases). The specimen sequenced was T cells isolated from PBMCs. The TCR sequence derives from a human donor in good health. The chain's CDR3 is CASSLREWRDTQYF. The CDR3 bases are TGTGCCAGCAGCCTACGGGAGTGGAGGGATACGCAGTATTTT.